This T cell receptor beta chain emerged from a study of identical twins. Notes on the study in general: High-abundance cord blood beta clonotypes had fewer insertions; memory repertoires showed none. A partial confounding effect on zero-insertion analyses could come from invariant MAIT and iNKT cells.

Through template switching, a universal primer site was introduced, and the cDNA contained unique molecular identifiers. Using its own MiXCR run on the 5' RACE reads, TCRdb lists one record per CDR3 protein. Altogether about 530,000 distinct CDR3 sequences are present, 20% to 25% being singletons, with the ten largest covering approximately 0.5%. This clonotype was counted only a few times. Antigen unknown. Only healthy Caucasians were included as donors. The sample was also reused in another study, on yellow fever vaccine responses in identical twins.

Material for sequencing was CD4+ T cells sorted from blood. This TCR derives from a woman between 18 and 29 years old in good health.

The CDR3 nucleotides are TGTGCCAGTAGTATTACCGGACAGATATTCACAGATACGCAGTATTTT. Protein: CASSITGQIFTDTQYF. The rearrangement joins TRBV19 to TRBJ2-3; a weak D match, TRBD1 (6 bases). V lost 3 bases, J lost 2 bases, and 15 bases lay in between. Germline lookup yields CDR1 LNHDA and CDR2 SQIVND (reference sequence). CDR3 length equals 16 residues.